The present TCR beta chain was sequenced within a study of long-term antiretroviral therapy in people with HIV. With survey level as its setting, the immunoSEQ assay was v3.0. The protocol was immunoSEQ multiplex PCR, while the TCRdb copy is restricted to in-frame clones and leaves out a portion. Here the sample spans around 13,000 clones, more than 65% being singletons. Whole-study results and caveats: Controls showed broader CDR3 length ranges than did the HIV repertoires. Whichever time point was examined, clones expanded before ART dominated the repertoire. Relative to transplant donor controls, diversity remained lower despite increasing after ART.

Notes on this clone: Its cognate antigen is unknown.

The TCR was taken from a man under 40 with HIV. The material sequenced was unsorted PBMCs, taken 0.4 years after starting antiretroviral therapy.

The CDR3 DNA follows: TGCGCCAGCAGCTCGTCCGGGACCGATTACTATGGCTACACCTTC. Translation gives CASSSSGTDYYGYTF. The chain combines TRBV5-1 with TRBJ1-2; D possibly corresponds to TRBD1 (5 bases). Trimming left V 3 bases short and J 3 bases short, with 15 bases between. This CDR3 region has 15 residues. CDR1 SGHRS and CDR2 YFSETQ come from the germline V gene.